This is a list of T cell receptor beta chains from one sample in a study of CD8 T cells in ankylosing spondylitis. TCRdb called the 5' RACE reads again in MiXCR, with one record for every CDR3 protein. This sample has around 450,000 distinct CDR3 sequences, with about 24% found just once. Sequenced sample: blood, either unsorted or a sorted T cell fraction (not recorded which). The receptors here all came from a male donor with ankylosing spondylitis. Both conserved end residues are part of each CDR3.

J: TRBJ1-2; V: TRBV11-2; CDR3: CASSFDRVGYGYTF
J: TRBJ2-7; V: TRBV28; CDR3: CASQGAGDRYEQYF
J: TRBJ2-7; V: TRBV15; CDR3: CATSMEKGFYEQYF
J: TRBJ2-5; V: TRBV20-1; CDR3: CSAWTSGRAFETQYF
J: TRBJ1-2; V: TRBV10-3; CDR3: CAISERGGGYTF
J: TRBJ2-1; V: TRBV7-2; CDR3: CASSLDGYNEQFF
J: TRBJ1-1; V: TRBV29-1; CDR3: CSVGRSTEAFF
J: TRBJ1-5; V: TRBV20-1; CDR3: CSARDRQGNQPQHF
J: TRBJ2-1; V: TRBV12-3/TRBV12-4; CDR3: CASSASGIPRIDNEQFF
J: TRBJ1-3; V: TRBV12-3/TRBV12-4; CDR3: CASSLEVGGNTIYF
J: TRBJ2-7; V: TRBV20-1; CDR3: CSARGVSHYEQYF
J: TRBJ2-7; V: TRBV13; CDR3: CASSFGGSGSEQYF
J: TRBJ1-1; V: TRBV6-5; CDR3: CASSYIGGRGTEAFF
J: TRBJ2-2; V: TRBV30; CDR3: CAWRGAVTGELFF
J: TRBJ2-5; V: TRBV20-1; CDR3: CSARDLRLAGRETQYF
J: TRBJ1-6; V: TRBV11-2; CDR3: CASSAEGTGYSPLHF
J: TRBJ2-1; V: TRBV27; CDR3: CASSGDPYNEQFF
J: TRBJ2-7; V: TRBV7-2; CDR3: CASSLAALASTYEQYF
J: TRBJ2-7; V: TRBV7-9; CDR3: CASSRPGLAEYEQYF
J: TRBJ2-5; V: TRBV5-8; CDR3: CASSYDRVGTQYF
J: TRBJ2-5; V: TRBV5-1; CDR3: CASSLAPTETQYF
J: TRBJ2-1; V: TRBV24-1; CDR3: CATSDPGRDSYNEQFF
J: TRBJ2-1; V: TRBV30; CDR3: CAWCTGADNEQFF
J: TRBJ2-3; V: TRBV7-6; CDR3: CASSTGGPPDTQYF
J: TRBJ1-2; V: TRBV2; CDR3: CASSAFNYGYTF
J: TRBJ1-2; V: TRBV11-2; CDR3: CASTPIGPNYGYTF
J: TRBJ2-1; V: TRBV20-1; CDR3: CSARDFLTNEQFF
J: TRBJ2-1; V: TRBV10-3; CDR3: CAISGPGGGSYNEQFF
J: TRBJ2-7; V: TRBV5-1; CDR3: CASSGLGTPTGEQYF
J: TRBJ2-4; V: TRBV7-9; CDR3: CASSLAGGPGGIQYF
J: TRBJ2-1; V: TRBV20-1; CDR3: CSARNRDVEQFF
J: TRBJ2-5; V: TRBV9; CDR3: CASSVARDSQETQYF
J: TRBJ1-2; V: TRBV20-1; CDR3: CSARGDILQGLNGYTF
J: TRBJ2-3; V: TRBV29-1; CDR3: CSAGDRGRTDTQYF
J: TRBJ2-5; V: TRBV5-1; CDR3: CASSLAGLRNGETQYF
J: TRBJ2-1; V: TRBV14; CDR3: CASSQRQGSYNEQFF
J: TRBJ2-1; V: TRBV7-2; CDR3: CASSSSGQAYNEQFF
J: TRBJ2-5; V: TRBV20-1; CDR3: CSASLAGSGVGETQYF
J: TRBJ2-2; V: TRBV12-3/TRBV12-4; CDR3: CASSLPVTGELFF
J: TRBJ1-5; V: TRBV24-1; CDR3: CATSESNQPQHF
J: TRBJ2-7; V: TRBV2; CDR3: CASKTRSARDEQYF
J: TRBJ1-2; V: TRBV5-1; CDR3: CASSLAMVTGPQWGYTF
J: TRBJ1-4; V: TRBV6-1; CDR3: CASSEAWKGPLGEKLFF
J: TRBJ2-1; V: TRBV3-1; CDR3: CASSSGLAGFYNEQFF
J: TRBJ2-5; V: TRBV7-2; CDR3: CASSLHREETQYF
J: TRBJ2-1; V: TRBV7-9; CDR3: CASSLGWVPYNEQFF
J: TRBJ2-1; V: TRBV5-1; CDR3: CASSLQARQHEQFF
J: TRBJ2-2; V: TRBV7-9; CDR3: CASSGPPGHANTGELFF
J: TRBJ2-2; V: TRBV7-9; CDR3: CASSLAQPTGELFF
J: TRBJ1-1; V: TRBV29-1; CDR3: CSAGGSGFTEAFF
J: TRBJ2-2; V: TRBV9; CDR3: CASSSLRQGTGELFF
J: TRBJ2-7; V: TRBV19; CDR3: CASKLSRDAYEQYF
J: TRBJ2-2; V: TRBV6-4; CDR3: CASSDRGKSGELFF